The clone carrying this T cell receptor (beta chain) was counted once. These data come from a study of T cells after posttransplantation cyclophosphamide. V was shortened by 4 bases and J by 14 bases, with 12 bases between the two germline ends. Germline V lookup: CDR1 MGHRA, CDR2 YSYEKL. CDR3 length equals 11 residues. The data were produced by immunoSEQ multiplex PCR, yet TCRdb's version contains in-frame clones alone and is incomplete. The table lists tens of thousands of clones, roughly 92% of them singletons. Sample: PBMCs. The TCR sequence derives from a woman aged 50 to 60 in good health and a related stem cell transplant donor. This chain uses TRBV4-1 with TRBJ2-1; a possible D gene is TRBD1 (6 bases). The CDR3 nucleotides read TGCGCCAGCAGCCTCCGGGACAAAGAGTTCTTC. Its protein product is CASSLRDKEFF.